This entry concerns a single TCR beta chain. Antigen unknown. Clones were read by immunoSEQ multiplex PCR, and TCRdb kept only the in-frame ones, dropping some. The data show 35,000 to 50,000 clones, 90% seen once. Treatment was busulfan-fludarabine conditioning, a marrow graft, and cyclophosphamide on days +3 and +4. The data were obtained in a study of T cells after posttransplantation cyclophosphamide. General study results and limits: Donor CD8+ memory clones often dominated recipient blood repertoires at later times. Skin or GI-infiltrating T cells shared few TRB sequences with blood.

The CDR3 sequence is 14 residues long. The ends lost 3 bases at V and 3 bases at J; junction bases unmatched: 5. CDR1 MGHDK and CDR2 SYGVNS come from the germline V gene. The chain is built from TRBV25-1 and TRBJ2-7, with TRBD1 matching 7 bases. Material: PBMCs, obtained roughly 60 days after allogeneic stem cell transplant with posttransplant cyclophosphamide. The TCR comes from a male patient between 55 and 70 years old who received an allogeneic stem cell transplant from a related donor and was CMV-positive. Part of the T cells may come from the graft donor. CDR3 protein: CASSDRQGFYEQYF. CDR3 nucleotide sequence: TGTGCCAGCAGTGATCGACAGGGATTCTACGAGCAGTACTTC.